This TCR beta chain was recorded in a study of cytomegalovirus exposure and HLA in healthy donors. Trimming removed 1 base at V and 5 bases at J, with 17 bases between. The germline V gene encodes CDR1 LGHNA and CDR2 YSLEER. The CDR3 is 16 residues long. It was with 60 Vbeta and 13 Jbeta primers that the PCR ran. Sequencing used immunoSEQ multiplex PCR; TCRdb keeps in-frame clones, though not all of them. The sample includes more than 95,000 clones, about 79% of them seen just once. Sample: PBMCs. This clonotype was obtained from a man in his sixties in good health and CMV-seropositive. The chain uses TRBV4-3 and TRBJ2-5; D possibly corresponds to TRBD1 (5 bases). CDR3 in amino acids: CASSQVGQGSWETQYF. For the CDR3, the DNA is TGCGCCAGCAGCCAAGTAGGGCAGGGATCGTGGGAGACCCAGTACTTC.